This T cell receptor beta chain was profiled in a study of T cell responses to AZD1222 COVID-19 vaccine. Repertoires were generated with immunoSEQ multiplex PCR, while TCRdb's copy carries only in-frame clones and drops some. Counted here are over 95,000 clones, approximately 89% occurring once; the ten biggest clones make up 4% to 5%. General study findings and limits: Females outnumbered males among donors, who were mostly white British; clonal diversity was possibly underestimated. Only a handful of AZD1222 recipients were seropositive at baseline. Targets within unmutated variant regions were reportedly found for nearly half of spike-specific TCRs.

Regarding this clone: Its antigen is not known.

This CDR3 comprises 17 residues. V was trimmed by 1 base and J by 0 bases, leaving 16 bases between them. Germline CDR1 MGHRA, CDR2 YSYEKL. The specimen comprised peripheral blood, sampled on day 0 of AZD1222 vaccination. The rearrangement uses TRBV4-1 and TRBJ2-7, with D tentatively TRBD1 (6 bases). The receptor comes from an adult in good health. The DNA for the CDR3 is TGCGCCAGCAGCCAAGTACCCGGGACACCAATCTCCTACGAGCAGTACTTC. Translating gives CASSQVPGTPISYEQYF.